Only a few counts were recorded for the clone carrying this TCR beta chain. Its antigen is unidentified. This sample was included in a study of blood T cells in healthy people across ages. It was with a sample-barcoded 5' primer and a J-beta primer mix that a second PCR of roughly 6 to 12 cycles was run. TCRdb ran MiXCR on the 5' RACE reads and lists one entry per CDR3 protein. The sample records roughly 1.7 million distinct CDR3 sequences, roughly 32% being singletons. Every sample yielded at least 6.5 million isolated PBMCs. Study observations and caveats: In older individuals, TCR beta diversity per million T cells was lower, falling roughly linearly with age.

The germline V and J ends were trimmed by 1 base and 5 bases, with 8 bases remaining between them. Germline assignment: CDR1 DFQATT and CDR2 SNEGSKA (reference sequence). There are 12 residues in the CDR3. This clonotype was sampled from a woman in her thirties in good health. Sample: blood. The rearrangement joins TRBV20-1 to TRBJ2-5; D gene uncertain. CDR3 bases: TGCAGTGCTAGAGCCAAAGGGGAGACCCAGTACTTC. This codes for CSARAKGETQYF.